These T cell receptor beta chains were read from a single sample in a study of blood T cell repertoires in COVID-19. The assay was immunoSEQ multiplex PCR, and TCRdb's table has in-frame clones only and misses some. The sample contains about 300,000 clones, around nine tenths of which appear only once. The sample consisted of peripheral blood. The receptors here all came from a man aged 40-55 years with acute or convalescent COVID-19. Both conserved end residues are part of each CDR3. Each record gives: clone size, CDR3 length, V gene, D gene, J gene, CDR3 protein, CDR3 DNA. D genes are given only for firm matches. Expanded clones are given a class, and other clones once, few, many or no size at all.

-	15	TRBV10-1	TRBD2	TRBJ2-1	CASRPAGGHENEQFF	TGCGCCAGCAGGCCAGCGGGGGGGCATGAAAATGAGCAGTTCTTC
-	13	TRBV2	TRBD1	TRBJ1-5	CASRGTGAAPQHF	TGTGCCAGCAGGGGGACAGGGGCCGCGCCCCAGCATTTT
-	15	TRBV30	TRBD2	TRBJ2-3	CAWSILAGGLDTQYF	TGTGCCTGGAGTATACTAGCGGGGGGCCTGGATACGCAGTATTTT
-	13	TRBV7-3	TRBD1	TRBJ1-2	CASSRDSNYGYTF	TGTGCCAGCAGCCGGGACAGTAACTATGGCTACACCTTC
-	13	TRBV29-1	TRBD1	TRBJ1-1	CSATRQGGTEAFF	TGCAGCGCTACGAGACAGGGAGGCACTGAAGCTTTCTTT
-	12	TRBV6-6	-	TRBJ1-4	CASSYDSEKLFF	TGTGCCAGCAGTTACGACAGCGAAAAACTGTTTTTT
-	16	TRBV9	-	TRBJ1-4	CASSVAGAGSNEKLFF	TGTGCCAGCAGCGTAGCTGGGGCAGGGTCTAATGAAAAACTGTTTTTT
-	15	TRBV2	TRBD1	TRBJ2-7	CASSQGQGARDEQYF	TGTGCCAGCAGCCAAGGACAGGGGGCTAGGGACGAGCAGTACTTC
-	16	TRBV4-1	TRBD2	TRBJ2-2	CASSHLAGGQTGELFF	TGCGCCAGCAGCCATCTAGCGGGGGGGCAGACCGGGGAGCTGTTTTTT
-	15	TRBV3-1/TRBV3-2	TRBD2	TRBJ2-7	CASSQGAGGFYEQYF	TGTGCCAGCAGCCAAGGAGCGGGAGGTTTTTACGAGCAGTACTTC
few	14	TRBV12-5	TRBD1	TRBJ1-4	CASGFRQGTEKLFF	TGTGCTAGTGGTTTTAGACAGGGGACTGAAAAACTGTTTTTT
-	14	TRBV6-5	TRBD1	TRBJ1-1	CASGTGGFGTEAFF	TGTGCCAGCGGCACAGGGGGCTTCGGCACTGAAGCTTTCTTT
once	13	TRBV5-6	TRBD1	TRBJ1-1	CASSFRGQTEAFF	TGTGCCAGCAGCTTTAGGGGGCAGACTGAAGCTTTCTTT
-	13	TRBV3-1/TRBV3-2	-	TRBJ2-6	CASSPSGANVLTF	TGTGCCAGCAGTCCGTCTGGGGCCAACGTCCTGACTTTC
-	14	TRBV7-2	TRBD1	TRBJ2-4	CASSPDRGRNIQYF	TGTGCCAGCAGCCCAGACAGGGGGCGGAACATTCAGTACTTC
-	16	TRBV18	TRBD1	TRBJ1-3	CASSLGQPSSGNTIYF	TGTGCCAGCTCCCTGGGACAGCCATCATCTGGAAACACCATATATTTT
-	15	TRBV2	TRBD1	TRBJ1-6	CASSRAGTGNSPLHF	TGTGCCAGCAGTAGGGCCGGGACAGGGAATTCACCCCTCCACTTT
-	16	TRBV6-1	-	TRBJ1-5	CASSDPGQGWDQPQHF	TGTGCCAGCAGTGATCCTGGGCAGGGATGGGATCAGCCCCAGCATTTT
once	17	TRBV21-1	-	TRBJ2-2	CASSKDSVEGTDGELFF	TGTGCCAGCAGCAAAGATTCGGTAGAGGGTACCGACGGGGAGCTGTTTTTT
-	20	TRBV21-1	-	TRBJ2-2	CASSKQTDQGQGPSTGELFF	TGTGCCAGCAGCAAACAAACGGATCAGGGGCAGGGGCCGAGCACCGGGGAGCTGTTTTTT
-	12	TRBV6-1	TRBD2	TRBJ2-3	CASSEDGRTQYF	TGTGCCAGCAGTGAAGACGGGAGGACGCAGTATTTT
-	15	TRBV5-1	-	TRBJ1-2	CASSLNPLQTEGYTF	TGCGCCAGCAGCTTAAATCCTCTACAGACGGAAGGCTACACCTTC
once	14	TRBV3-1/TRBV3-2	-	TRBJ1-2	CASSYKLGSYGYTF	TGTGCCAGCAGCTATAAGTTAGGGAGCTATGGCTACACCTTC
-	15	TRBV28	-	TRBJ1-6	CASSLSRQYNSPLHF	TGTGCCAGCAGTTTATCGCGACAGTATAATTCACCCCTCCACTTT
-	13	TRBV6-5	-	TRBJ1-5	CASSRSSNQPQHF	TGTGCCAGCAGTCGGTCTAGCAATCAGCCCCAGCATTTT
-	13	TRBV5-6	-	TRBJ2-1	CASSLVSSNEQFF	TGTGCCAGCAGCTTGGTTAGCAGCAATGAGCAGTTCTTC
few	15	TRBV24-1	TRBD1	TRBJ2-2	CATSDRTGKTGELFF	TGTGCCACCAGTGATCGGACAGGGAAGACCGGGGAGCTGTTTTTT
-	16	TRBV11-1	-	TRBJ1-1	CASSVQGGAGNTEAFF	TGTGCCAGCAGCGTGCAAGGGGGGGCAGGAAACACTGAAGCTTTCTTT
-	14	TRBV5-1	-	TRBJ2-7	CASSLLTGNYEQYF	TGCGCCAGCAGCTTATTGACAGGAAACTACGAGCAGTACTTC
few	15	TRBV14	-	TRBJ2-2	CASSQFVANTGELFF	TGTGCCAGCAGCCAATTTGTCGCGAACACCGGGGAGCTGTTTTTT
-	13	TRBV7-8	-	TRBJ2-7	CASSLGPGYEQYF	TGTGCCAGCAGCTTAGGTCCGGGCTACGAGCAGTACTTC
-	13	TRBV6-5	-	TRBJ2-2	CASSRVNTGELFF	TGTGCCAGCAGTAGAGTGAACACCGGGGAGCTGTTTTTT
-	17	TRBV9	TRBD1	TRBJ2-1	CASSIRTGLDPYNEQFF	TGTGCCAGCAGCATCCGGACAGGGCTAGACCCTTACAATGAGCAGTTCTTC
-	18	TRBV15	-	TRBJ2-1	CATSRGAARRGSYNEQFF	TGTGCCACCAGCAGAGGGGCGGCCCGGCGGGGATCCTACAATGAGCAGTTCTTC
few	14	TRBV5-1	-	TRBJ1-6	CASSLAGLNSPLHF	TGCGCCAGCAGCTTGGCAGGGCTTAATTCACCCCTCCACTTT
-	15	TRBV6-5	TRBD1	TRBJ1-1	CASRRDRGLNTEAFF	TGTGCCAGCAGGAGGGACAGGGGGTTGAACACTGAAGCTTTCTTT
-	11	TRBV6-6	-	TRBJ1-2	CASSLNYGYTF	TGTGCCAGCAGTTTAAACTATGGCTACACCTTC
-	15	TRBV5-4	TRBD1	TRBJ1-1	CASSFWTGGHTEAFF	TGTGCCAGCAGCTTTTGGACAGGGGGCCACACTGAAGCTTTCTTT
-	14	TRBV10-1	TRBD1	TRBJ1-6	CASSEYRGGSPLHF	TGCGCCAGCAGTGAATACAGGGGCGGCTCACCCCTCCACTTT
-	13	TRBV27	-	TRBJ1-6	CASSFAGRGPLHF	TGTGCCAGCAGTTTTGCCGGGAGGGGACCCCTCCACTTT
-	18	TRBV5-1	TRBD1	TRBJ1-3	CASSVRPTQGADGNTIYF	TGCGCCAGCAGCGTACGCCCGACACAGGGGGCGGATGGAAACACCATATATTTT
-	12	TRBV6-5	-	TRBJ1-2	CASRVQGGGYTF	TGTGCCAGCAGGGTACAGGGAGGGGGCTACACCTTC
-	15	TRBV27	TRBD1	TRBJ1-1	CASTPERGPNTEAFF	TGTGCCAGCACACCCGAGAGGGGGCCCAACACTGAAGCTTTCTTT
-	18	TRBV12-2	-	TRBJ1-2	CASRSDPGGVPFNYGYTF	TGTGCAAGTCGTTCTGACCCGGGAGGGGTCCCCTTCAACTATGGCTACACCTTC
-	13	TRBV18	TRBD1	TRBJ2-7	CASSWGQGAEQYF	TGTGCCAGCTCTTGGGGACAGGGGGCCGAGCAGTACTTC
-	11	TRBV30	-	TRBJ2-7	CAWTGRYEQYF	TGTGCCTGGACAGGGAGGTACGAGCAGTACTTC
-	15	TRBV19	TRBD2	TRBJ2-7	CASSTLRSGGYEQYF	TGTGCCAGTAGTACCCTTAGGAGCGGGGGATACGAGCAGTACTTC